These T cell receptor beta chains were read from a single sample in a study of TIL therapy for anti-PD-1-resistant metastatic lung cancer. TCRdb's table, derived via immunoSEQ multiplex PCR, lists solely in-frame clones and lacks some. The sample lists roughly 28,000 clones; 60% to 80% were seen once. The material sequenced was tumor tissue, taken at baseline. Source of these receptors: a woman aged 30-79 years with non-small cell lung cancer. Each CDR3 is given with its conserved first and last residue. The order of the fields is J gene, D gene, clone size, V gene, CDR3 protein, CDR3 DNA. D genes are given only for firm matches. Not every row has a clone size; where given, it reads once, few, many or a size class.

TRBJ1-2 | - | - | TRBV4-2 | CASSQRPGEYGYTF | TGTGCCAGCAGCCAACGGCCGGGGGAGTATGGCTACACCTTC
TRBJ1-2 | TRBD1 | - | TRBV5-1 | CASSSGQGKPNYGYTF | TGCGCCAGCAGCTCAGGACAGGGCAAACCTAACTATGGCTACACCTTC
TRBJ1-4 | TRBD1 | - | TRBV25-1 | CASTPGQGYGKLFF | TGTGCCAGCACCCCGGGACAGGGGTACGGAAAACTGTTTTTT
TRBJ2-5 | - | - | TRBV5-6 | CASSRFTGNQETQYF | TGTGCCAGCAGCCGGTTTACGGGGAACCAAGAGACCCAGTACTTC
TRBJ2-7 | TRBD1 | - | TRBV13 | CASSLSTGAYEQYF | TGTGCCAGCAGCTTATCGACAGGGGCCTACGAGCAGTACTTC
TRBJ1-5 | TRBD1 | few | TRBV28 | CASSKNRGPNQPQHF | TGTGCCAGCAGTAAAAACAGGGGGCCCAATCAGCCCCAGCATTTT
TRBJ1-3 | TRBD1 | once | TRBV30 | CAWSSGGFGNTIYF | TGTGCCTGGAGCTCAGGGGGCTTTGGAAACACCATATATTTT
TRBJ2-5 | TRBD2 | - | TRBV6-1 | CASSEWGLEQETQYF | TGTGCCAGCAGTGAATGGGGACTAGAACAAGAGACCCAGTACTTC
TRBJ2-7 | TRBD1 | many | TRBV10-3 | CAISDPNLPGQGYEQYF | TGTGCCATCAGTGACCCAAATTTACCCGGACAGGGCTACGAGCAGTACTTC
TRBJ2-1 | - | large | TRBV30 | CAWKGPYNEQFF | TGTGCCTGGAAAGGGCCCTACAATGAGCAGTTCTTC
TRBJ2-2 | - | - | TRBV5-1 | CASSGRGPASSGELFF | TGCGCCAGCAGCGGCCGGGGGCCGGCTTCTTCCGGGGAGCTGTTTTTT
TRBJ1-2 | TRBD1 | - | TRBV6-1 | CASPPVTGGVGYTF | TGTGCCAGCCCCCCCGTGACAGGGGGAGTTGGCTACACCTTC
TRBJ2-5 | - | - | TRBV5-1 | CASSSGTQETQYF | TGCGCCAGCAGCTCCGGGACCCAAGAGACCCAGTACTTC
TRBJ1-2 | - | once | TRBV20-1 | CSAIGDGYTF | TGCAGTGCTATTGGGGATGGCTACACCTTC
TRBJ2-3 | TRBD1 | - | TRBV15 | CATSRGGQAVDTQYF | TGTGCCACCAGCAGGGGGGGACAGGCCGTAGATACGCAGTATTTT
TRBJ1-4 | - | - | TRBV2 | CASSDVGEEVNEKLFF | TGTGCCAGCAGTGATGTGGGGGAGGAGGTGAATGAAAAACTGTTTTTT
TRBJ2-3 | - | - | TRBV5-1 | CASSLGGYGDTQYF | TGCGCCAGCAGCTTGGGAGGGTATGGAGATACGCAGTATTTT
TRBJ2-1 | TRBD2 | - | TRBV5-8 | CASSLGSGRVHEQFF | TGTGCCAGCAGCTTGGGAAGCGGGAGGGTACATGAGCAGTTCTTC
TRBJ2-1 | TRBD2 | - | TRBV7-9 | CASTPLGTTNEQFF | TGTGCCAGCACCCCGTTGGGGACTACCAATGAGCAGTTCTTC
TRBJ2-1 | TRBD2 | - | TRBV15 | CATSTLAGGAWDEQFF | TGTGCCACCAGCACTTTAGCGGGAGGGGCCTGGGATGAGCAGTTCTTC
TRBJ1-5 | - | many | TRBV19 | CASSMTANQPQHF | TGTGCCAGTAGTATGACAGCTAATCAGCCCCAGCATTTT
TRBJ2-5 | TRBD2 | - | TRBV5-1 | CASSLGRSAGQETQYF | TGCGCCAGCAGCTTGGGACGTTCAGCGGGACAAGAGACCCAGTACTTC
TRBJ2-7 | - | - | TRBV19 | CASSIAHSYEQYF | TGTGCCAGTAGTATAGCCCACTCCTACGAGCAGTACTTC
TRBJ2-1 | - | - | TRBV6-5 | CASSYSGSGRNEQFF | TGTGCCAGCAGTTACTCGGGGTCGGGTAGGAATGAGCAGTTCTTC
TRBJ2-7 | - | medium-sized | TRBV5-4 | CASSLGEVGEQYF | TGTGCCAGCAGCTTGGGGGAGGTCGGGGAGCAGTACTTC
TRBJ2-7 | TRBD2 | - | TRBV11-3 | CASSPVPGLAGGPLYEQYF | TGTGCCAGCAGCCCCGTCCCGGGACTAGCGGGAGGGCCCCTTTACGAGCAGTACTTC
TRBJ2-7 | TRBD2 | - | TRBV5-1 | CASSLVVSGAPSYEQYF | TGCGCCAGCAGCTTGGTTGTTAGCGGGGCCCCCTCCTACGAGCAGTACTTC
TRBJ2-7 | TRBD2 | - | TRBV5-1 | CASSPSGIRDEQYF | TGCGCCAGCAGTCCCAGCGGGATTAGAGACGAGCAGTACTTC
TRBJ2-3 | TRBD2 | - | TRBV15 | CATSGGGLAGPDTQYF | TGTGCCACCAGCGGGGGGGGACTAGCGGGCCCAGATACGCAGTATTTT
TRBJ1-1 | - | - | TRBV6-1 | CASMREIMNTEAFF | TGTGCCAGCATGCGGGAGATAATGAACACTGAAGCTTTCTTT
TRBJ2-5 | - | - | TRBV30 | CAWRLPHGNRETQYF | TGTGCCTGGAGACTTCCCCACGGGAATAGAGAGACCCAGTACTTC
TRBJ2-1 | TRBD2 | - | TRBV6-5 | CASSYSGSGRPNEQFF | TGTGCCAGCAGTTACTCAGGCAGCGGGAGGCCCAATGAGCAGTTCTTC
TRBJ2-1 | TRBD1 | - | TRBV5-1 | CASSLQPGQVAYNEQFF | TGCGCCAGCAGCTTGCAACCGGGACAGGTGGCCTACAATGAGCAGTTCTTC
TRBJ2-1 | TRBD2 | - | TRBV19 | CASSIIPTPLAVYNEQFF | TGTGCCAGTAGTATAATCCCAACCCCCCTAGCGGTATACAATGAGCAGTTCTTC
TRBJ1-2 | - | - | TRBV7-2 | CASSPSRDTNYGYTF | TGTGCCAGCAGCCCGTCCCGGGACACCAACTATGGCTACACCTTC
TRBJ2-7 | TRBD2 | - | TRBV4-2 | CASGRLADEQYF | TGTGCCTCCGGGCGACTAGCGGACGAGCAGTACTTC
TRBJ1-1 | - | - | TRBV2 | CASGNGGGRGTEAFF | TGTGCCAGCGGGAATGGAGGGGGTCGGGGCACTGAAGCTTTCTTT
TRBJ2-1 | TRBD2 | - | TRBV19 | CASSPSGRTGEQFF | TGTGCCAGTAGCCCTAGCGGGAGAACAGGGGAGCAGTTCTTC
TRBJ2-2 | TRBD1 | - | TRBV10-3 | CAISGTGASGELFF | TGTGCCATCAGTGGAACAGGGGCGTCCGGGGAGCTGTTTTTT
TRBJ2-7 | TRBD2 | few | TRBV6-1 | CASSGGRRGEQYF | TGTGCCAGCAGTGGCGGGAGGCGGGGCGAGCAGTACTTC
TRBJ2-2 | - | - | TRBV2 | CASSGTGNTGELFF | TGTGCCAGCTCCGGGACGGGCAACACCGGGGAGCTGTTTTTT
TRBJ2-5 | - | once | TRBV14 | CASSQMGAETQYF | TGTGCCAGCAGCCAAATGGGGGCAGAGACCCAGTACTTC
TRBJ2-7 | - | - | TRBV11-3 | CASSLDRNYEQYF | TGTGCCAGCAGCTTAGACAGGAACTACGAGCAGTACTTC
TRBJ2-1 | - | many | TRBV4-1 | CASSLRIGGNEQFF | TGCGCCAGCAGCCTGAGGATAGGGGGAAATGAGCAGTTCTTC
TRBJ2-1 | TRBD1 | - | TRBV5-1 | CASSSDRGAYNEQFF | TGCGCCAGCAGCTCCGACAGGGGGGCCTACAATGAGCAGTTCTTC
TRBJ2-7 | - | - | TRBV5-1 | CASSVYRSSYEQYF | TGCGCCAGCAGCGTGTATAGGTCCTCCTACGAGCAGTACTTC
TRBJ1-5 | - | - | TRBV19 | CASSDRQTYQPQHF | TGTGCCAGTAGTGACCGCCAAACATATCAGCCCCAGCATTTT
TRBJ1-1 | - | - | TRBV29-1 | CSVSSVLGAFF | TGCAGCGTTTCCAGCGTCCTGGGAGCTTTCTTT
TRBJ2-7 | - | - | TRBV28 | CASSLNHEQYF | TGTGCCAGCAGTTTAAACCACGAGCAGTACTTC
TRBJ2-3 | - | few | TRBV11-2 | CASSLGTGTDTQYF | TGTGCCAGCAGCTTAGGGACGGGCACAGATACGCAGTATTTT
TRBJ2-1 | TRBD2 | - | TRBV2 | CASSSNLAGAEQFF | TGTGCCAGCAGTTCAAATTTAGCGGGAGCTGAGCAGTTCTTC
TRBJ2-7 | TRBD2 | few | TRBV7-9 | CASSPPGTSGIFDSYEQYF | TGTGCCAGCAGCCCCCCGGGGACTAGCGGGATTTTTGACTCCTACGAGCAGTACTTC
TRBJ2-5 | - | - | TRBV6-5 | CASSSWGRGDQETQYF | TGTGCCAGCAGTTCATGGGGCAGGGGGGACCAAGAGACCCAGTACTTC